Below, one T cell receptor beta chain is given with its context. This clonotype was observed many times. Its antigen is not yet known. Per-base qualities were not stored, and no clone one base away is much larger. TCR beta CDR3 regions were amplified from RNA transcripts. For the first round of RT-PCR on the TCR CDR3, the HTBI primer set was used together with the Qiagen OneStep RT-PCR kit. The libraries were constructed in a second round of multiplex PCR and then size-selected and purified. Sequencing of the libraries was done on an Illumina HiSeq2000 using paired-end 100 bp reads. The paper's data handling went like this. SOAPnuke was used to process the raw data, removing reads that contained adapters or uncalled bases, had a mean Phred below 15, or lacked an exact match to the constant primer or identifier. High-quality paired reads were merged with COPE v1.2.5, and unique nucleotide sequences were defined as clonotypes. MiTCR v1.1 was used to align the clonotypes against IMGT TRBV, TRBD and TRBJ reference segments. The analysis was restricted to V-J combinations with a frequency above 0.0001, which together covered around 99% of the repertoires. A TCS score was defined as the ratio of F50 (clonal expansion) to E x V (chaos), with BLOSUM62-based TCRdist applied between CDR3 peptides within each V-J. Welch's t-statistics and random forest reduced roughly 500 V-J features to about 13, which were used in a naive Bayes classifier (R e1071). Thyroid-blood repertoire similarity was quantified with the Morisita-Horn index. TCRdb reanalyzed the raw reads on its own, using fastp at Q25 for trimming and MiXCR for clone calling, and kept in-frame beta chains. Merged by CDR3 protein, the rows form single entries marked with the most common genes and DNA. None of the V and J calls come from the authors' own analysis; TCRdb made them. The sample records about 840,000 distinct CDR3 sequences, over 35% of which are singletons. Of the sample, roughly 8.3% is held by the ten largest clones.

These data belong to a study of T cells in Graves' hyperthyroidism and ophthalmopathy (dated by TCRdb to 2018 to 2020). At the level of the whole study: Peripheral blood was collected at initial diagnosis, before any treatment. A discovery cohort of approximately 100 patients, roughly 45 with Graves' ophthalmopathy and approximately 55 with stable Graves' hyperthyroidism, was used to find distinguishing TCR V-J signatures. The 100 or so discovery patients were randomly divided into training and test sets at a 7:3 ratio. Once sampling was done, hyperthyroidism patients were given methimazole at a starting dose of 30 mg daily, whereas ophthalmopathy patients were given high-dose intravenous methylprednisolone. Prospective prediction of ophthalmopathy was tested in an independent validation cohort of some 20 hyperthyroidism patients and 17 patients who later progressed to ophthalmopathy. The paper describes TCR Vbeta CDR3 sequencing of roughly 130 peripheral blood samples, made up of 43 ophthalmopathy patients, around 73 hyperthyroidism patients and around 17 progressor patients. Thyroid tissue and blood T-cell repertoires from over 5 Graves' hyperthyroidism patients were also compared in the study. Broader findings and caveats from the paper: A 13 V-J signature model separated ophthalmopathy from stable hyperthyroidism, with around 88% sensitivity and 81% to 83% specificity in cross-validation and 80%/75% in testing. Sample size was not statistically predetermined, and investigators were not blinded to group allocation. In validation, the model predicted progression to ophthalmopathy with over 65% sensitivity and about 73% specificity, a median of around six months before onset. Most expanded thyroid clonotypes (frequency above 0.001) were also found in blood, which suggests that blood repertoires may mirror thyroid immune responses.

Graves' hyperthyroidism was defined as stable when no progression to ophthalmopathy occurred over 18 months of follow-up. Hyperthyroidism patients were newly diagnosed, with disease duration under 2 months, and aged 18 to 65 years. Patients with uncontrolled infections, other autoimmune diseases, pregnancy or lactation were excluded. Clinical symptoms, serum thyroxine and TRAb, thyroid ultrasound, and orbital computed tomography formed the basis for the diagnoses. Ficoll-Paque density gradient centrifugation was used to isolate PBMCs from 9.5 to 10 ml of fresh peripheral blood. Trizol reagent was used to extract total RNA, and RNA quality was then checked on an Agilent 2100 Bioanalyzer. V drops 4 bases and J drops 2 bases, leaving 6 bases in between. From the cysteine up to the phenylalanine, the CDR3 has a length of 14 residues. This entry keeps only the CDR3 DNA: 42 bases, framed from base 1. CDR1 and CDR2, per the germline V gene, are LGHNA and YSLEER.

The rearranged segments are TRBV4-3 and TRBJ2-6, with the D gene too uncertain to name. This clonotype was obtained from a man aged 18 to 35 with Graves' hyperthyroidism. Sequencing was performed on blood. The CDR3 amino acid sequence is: CASSPETGANVLTF. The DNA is TGCGCCAGCAGCCCGGAGACTGGGGCCAACGTCCTGACTTTC.